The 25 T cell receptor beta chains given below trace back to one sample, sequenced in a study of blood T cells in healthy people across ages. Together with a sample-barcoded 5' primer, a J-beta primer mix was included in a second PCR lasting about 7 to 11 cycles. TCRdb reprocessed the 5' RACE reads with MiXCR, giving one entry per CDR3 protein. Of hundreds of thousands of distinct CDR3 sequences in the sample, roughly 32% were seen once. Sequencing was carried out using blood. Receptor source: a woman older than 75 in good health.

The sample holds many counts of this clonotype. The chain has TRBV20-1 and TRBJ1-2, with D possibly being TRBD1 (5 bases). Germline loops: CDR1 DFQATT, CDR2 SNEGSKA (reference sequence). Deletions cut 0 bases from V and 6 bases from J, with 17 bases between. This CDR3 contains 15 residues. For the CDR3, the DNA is TGCAGTGCTAGAGAATCGGGACGGCGTGGAGATGGCTACACCTTC. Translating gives CSARESGRRGDGYTF.

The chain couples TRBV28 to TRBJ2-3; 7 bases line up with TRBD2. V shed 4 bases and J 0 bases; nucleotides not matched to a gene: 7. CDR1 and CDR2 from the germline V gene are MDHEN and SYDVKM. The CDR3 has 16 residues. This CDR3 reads CASSSGLGPSTDTQYF. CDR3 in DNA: TGTGCCAGCAGTTCAGGACTAGGCCCTAGCACAGATACGCAGTATTTT.

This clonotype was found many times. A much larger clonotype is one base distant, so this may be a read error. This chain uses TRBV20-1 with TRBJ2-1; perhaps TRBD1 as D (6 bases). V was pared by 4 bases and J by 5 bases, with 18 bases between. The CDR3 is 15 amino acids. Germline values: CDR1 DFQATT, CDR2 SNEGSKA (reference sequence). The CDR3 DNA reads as TGCAGTGCTATGAAAACCGGGACAATCAACAATGAGCAGTTCTTC. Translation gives CSAMKTGTINNEQFF.

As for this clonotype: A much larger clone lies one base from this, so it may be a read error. The CDR3 nucleotides read TGTGCCAGCAGCCAACAACTAGCGTCGGGGCAGTACTTC. Amino acids: CASSQQLASGQYF. The chain is built from TRBV14 and TRBJ2-7, with 7 bases fitting TRBD2. The germline gives CDR1 SGHDN, CDR2 FVKESK. Unmatched junction bases numbered 7, after V lost 2 bases and J lost 9 bases. This CDR3 is 13 amino acids long.

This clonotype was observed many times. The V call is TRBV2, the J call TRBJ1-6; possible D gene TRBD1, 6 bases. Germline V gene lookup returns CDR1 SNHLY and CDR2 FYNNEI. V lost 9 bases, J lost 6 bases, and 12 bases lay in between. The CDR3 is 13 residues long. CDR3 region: CASTGTLNSPLHF. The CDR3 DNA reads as TGTGCCAGTACCGGGACACTTAATTCACCCCTCCACTTT.

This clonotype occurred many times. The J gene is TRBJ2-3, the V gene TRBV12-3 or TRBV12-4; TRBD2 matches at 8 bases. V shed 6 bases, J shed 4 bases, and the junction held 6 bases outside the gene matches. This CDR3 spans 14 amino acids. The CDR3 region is CASSPGGGADTQYF. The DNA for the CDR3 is TGTGCCAGCAGCCCGGGGGGGGGCGCAGATACGCAGTATTTT.

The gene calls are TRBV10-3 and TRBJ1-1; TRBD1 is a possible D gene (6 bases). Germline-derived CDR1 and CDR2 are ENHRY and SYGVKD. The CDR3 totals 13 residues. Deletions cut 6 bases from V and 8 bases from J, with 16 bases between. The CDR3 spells CAISMNREPEAFF. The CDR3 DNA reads TGTGCCATCAGCATGAACAGGGAACCAGAAGCTTTCTTT.

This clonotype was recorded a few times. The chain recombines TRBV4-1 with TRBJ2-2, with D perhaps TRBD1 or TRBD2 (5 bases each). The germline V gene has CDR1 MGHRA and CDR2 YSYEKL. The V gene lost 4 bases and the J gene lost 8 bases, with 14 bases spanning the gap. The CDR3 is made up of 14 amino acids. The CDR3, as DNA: TGCGCCAGCAGCCTCCCTGGGGGATATGGGGAGCTGTTTTTT. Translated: CASSLPGGYGELFF.

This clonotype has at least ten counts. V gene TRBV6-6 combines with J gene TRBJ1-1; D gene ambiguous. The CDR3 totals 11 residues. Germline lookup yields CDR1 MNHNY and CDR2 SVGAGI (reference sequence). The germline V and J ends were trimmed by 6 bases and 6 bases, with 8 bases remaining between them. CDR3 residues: CASREVAEAFF. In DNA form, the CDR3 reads TGTGCCAGCAGAGAGGTCGCTGAAGCTTTCTTT.

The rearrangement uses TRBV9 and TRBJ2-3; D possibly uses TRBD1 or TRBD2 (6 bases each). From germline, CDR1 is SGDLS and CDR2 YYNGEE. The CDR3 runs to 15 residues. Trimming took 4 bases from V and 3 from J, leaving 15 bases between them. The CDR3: CASSPDRRVTDTQYF. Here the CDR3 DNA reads TGTGCCAGCAGCCCAGACAGGAGGGTTACAGATACGCAGTATTTT.

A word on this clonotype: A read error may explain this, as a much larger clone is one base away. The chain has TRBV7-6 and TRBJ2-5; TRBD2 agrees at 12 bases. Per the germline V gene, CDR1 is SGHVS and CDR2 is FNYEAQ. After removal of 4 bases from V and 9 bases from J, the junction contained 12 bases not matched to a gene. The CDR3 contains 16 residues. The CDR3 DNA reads TGTGCCAGCAGCTCATCTAGCGGGGGGGCCCGGGAGGCCCAGTACTTC. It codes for CASSSSSGGAREAQYF. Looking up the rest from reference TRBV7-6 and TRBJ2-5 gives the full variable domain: GAGVSQSPRYKVTKRGQDVALRCDPISGHVSLYWYRQALGQGPEFLTYFNYEAQQDKSGLPNDRFSAERPEGSISTLTIQRTEQRDSAMYRCASSSSSGGAREAQYFGPGTRLLVL.

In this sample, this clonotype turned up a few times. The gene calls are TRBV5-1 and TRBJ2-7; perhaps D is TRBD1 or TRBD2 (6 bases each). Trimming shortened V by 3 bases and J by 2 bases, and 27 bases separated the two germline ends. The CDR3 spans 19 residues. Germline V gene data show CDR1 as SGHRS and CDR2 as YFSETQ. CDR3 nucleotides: TGCGCCAGCAGCTACTTCACAACGGGGGCGCGGGCAGTACCCTACGAGCAGTACTTC. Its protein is CASSYFTTGARAVPYEQYF.

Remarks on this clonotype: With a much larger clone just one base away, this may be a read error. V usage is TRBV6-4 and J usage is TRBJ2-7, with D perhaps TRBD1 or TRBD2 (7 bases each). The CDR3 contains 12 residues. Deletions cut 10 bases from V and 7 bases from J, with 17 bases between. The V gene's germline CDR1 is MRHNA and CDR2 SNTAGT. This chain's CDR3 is CATRQGGNEQYF. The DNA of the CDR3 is TGTGCCACCAGACAGGGAGGGAATGAGCAGTACTTC.

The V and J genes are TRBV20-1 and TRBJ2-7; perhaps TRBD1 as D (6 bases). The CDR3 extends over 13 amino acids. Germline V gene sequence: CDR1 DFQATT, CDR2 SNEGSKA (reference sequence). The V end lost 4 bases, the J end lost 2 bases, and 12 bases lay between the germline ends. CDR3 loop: CSAIKDSAYEQYF. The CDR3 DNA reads TGCAGTGCTATTAAGGACAGCGCCTACGAGCAGTACTTC.

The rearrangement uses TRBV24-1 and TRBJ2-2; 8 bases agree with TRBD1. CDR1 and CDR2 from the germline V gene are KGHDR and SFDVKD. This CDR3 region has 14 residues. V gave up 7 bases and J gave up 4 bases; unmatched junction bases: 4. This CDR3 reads CATSQGARTGELFF. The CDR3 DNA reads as TGTGCCACCAGCCAGGGGGCTCGCACCGGGGAGCTGTTTTTT.

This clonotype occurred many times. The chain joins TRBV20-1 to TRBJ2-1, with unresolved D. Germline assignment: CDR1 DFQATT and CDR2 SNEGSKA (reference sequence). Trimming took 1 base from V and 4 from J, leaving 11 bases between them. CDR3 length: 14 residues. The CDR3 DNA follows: TGCAGTGCTAGAGTCACAGCAAGTTACAATGAGCAGTTCTTC. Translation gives CSARVTASYNEQFF.

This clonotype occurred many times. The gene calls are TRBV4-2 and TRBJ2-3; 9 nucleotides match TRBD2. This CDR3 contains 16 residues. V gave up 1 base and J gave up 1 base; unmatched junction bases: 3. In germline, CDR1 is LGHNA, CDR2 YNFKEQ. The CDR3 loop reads CASSQVRTSGTDTQYF. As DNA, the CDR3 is TGTGCCAGCAGCCAAGTCAGGACTAGCGGCACAGATACGCAGTATTTT.

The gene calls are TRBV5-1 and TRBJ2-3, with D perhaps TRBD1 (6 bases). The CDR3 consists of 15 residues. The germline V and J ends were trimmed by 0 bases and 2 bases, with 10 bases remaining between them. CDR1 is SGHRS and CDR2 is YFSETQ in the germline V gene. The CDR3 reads CASSLDLGATDTQYF. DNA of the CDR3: TGCGCCAGCAGCTTGGACCTGGGGGCCACAGATACGCAGTATTTT.

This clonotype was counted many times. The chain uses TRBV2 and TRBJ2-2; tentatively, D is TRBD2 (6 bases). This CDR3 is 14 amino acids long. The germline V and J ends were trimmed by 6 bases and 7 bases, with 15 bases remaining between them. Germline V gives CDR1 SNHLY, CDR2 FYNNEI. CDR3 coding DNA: TGTGCCAGCAGAAAGGAGGGCAGCGGCGGGGAGCTGTTTTTT. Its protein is CASRKEGSGGELFF. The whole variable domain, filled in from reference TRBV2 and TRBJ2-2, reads EPEVTQTPSHQVTQMGQEVILRCVPISNHLYFYWYRQILGQKVEFLVSFYNNEISEKSEIFDDQFSVERPDGSNFTLKIRSTKLEDSAMYFCASRKEGSGGELFFGEGSRLTVL.

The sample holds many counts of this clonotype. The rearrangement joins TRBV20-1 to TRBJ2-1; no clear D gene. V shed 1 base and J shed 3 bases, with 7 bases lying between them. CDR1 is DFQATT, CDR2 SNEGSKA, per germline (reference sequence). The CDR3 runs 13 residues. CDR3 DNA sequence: TGCAGTGCTAGAGTCGACCGCTACAATGAGCAGTTCTTC. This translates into CSARVDRYNEQFF.

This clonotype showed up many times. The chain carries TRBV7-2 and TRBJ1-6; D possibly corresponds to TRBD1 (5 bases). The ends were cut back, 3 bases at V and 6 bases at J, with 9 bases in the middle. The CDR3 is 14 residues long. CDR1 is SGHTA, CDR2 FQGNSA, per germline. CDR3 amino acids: CASSFQGGNSPLHF. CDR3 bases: TGTGCCAGCAGCTTTCAGGGCGGTAATTCACCCCTCCACTTT. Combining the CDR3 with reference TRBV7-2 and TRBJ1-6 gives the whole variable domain GAGVSQSPSNKVTEKGKDVELRCDPISGHTALYWYRQSLGQGLEFLIYFQGNSAPDKSGLPSDRFSAERTGGSVSTLTIQRTQQEDSAVYLCASSFQGGNSPLHFGNGTRLTVT.

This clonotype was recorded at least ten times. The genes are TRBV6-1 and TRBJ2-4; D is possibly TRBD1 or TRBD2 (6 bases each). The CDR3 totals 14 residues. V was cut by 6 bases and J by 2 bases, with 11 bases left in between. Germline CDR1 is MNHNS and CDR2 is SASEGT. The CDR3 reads CASSVGGTKNIQYF. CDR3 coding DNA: TGTGCCAGCAGCGTAGGGGGGACCAAAAACATTCAGTACTTC.

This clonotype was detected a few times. The CDR3 is CASSPRVGLLDGYTF. The CDR3 DNA reads TGTGCCAGCAGTCCCCGCGTGGGGCTATTGGATGGCTACACCTTC. The chain combines TRBV7-9 with TRBJ1-2; D is possibly TRBD1 (5 bases). Trimming took off 6 bases at V and 6 bases at J, with 20 bases between the two ends. Germline V lookup: CDR1 SEHNR, CDR2 FQNEAQ (reference sequence). The CDR3 contains 15 residues.

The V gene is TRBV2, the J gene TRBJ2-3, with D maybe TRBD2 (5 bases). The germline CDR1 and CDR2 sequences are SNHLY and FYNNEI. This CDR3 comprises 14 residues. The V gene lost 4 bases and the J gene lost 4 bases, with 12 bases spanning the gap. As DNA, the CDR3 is TGTGCCAGCAGTGGCGGGCCCGCCCCAGATACGCAGTATTTT. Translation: CASSGGPAPDTQYF.

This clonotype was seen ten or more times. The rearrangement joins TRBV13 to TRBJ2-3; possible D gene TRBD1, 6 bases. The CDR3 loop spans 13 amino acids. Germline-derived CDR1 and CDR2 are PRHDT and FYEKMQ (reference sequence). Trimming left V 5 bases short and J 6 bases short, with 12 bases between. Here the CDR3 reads CASSLNRADTQYF. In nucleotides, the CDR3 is TGTGCCAGCAGCCTCAACAGGGCTGATACGCAGTATTTT.